Here is one TCR beta chain with its context. Clones were sequenced by immunoSEQ multiplex PCR, and TCRdb holds only the in-frame ones, with some missing. Among some 50,000 clones, approximately 80% were seen once, and the ten largest hold 2.6%. This specimen comes from a study of blood T cell repertoires in COVID-19. The trim removed 5 bases at V and 8 bases at J, leaving 19 bases unmatched. Germline V gene data show CDR1 as SGHAT and CDR2 as FQNNGV. The CDR3 runs 17 residues. The material sequenced was peripheral blood. The sequence came from a man aged 50 to 60 with acute or convalescent COVID-19. The chain recombines TRBV11-2 with TRBJ1-2; 8 positions match TRBD1. The CDR3 sequence is CASSPGTGRPPTMGYTF. As DNA, the CDR3 is TGTGCCAGCAGCCCCGGGACAGGACGCCCCCCTACTATGGGCTACACCTTC.